This T cell receptor beta chain emerged from a study of graft-versus-host responses after intestinal transplantation. As regards this clone: Its antigen is not identified.

V was trimmed by 2 bases and J by 2 bases, leaving 22 bases between them. CDR1 SNHLY and CDR2 FYNNEI come from the germline V gene. This CDR3 spans 18 amino acids. Libraries were prepared by immunoSEQ multiplex PCR; TCRdb keeps only in-frame clonotypes and omits some of them. Of 70,000 or so clones detected, 84% appear once; the ten largest clones hold 0.35% to 0.45%. Sequenced here: unstimulated CD4+ T cells sorted from spleen or lymph node cells, sampled before transplant. The rearrangement joins TRBV2 to TRBJ2-7, with D maybe TRBD2 (6 bases). The receptor was isolated from a human donor who was the organ donor for an intestinal transplant. Here the CDR3 reads CASSEIGTVGLEAYEQYV. Here the CDR3 DNA reads TGTGCCAGCAGTGAAATCGGGACTGTGGGACTGGAAGCCTACGAGCAGTACGTC.